This T cell receptor beta chain is drawn from a study of shared clonotypes between healthy human individuals. About this clone: Its antigen is not identified.

Overall study results and limits: It was the few donors that limited the genetic and exposure-history diversity represented.

The CDR3 has 13 amino acids. Deletions cut 4 bases from V and 4 bases from J, with 11 bases between. Looked up from germline, CDR1 is SGDLS and CDR2 is YYNGEE. An assay was performed, and its level was deep. How the authors handled the data: ImmunoSEQ only sent back junction sequences with no quality scores, so filtering was done differently. The protocol was immunoSEQ multiplex PCR, while the TCRdb copy is restricted to in-frame clones and leaves out a portion. The V and J calls and the clone size are those of that table, but D and trimming were determined from the DNA. The table includes more than 400,000 clones, around 73% detected once.

The TCR was taken from a woman aged 40 to 50 in good health. Some clones in this sample may be carry-over from other donors' samples. The chain employs TRBV9 and TRBJ1-1; no definite D call. Sequenced sample: PBMCs. CDR3 region: CASSLTRSTEAFF. The CDR3, as DNA: TGTGCCAGCAGCCTGACTAGGAGCACTGAAGCTTTCTTT.